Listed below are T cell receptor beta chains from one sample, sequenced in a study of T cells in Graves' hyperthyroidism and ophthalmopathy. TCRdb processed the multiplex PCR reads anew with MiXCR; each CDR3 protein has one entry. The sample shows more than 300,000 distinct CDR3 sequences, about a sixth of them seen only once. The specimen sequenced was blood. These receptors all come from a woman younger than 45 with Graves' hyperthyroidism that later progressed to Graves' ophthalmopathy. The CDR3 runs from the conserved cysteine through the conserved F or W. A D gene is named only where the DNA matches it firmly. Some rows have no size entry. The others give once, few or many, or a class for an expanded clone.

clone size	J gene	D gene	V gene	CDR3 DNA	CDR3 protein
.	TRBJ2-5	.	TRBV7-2	TGTGCCAGCAGCCTAGGGTGGGGAGCAAAGACCCAGTACTTC	CASSLGWGAKTQYF
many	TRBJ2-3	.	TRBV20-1	TGCAGTGCTAGAGCAACAGATACGCAGTATTTT	CSARATDTQYF
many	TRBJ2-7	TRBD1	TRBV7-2	TGTGCCAGCAGCTTAGGAGGACAGGGTAAAGGCGAGCAGTACTTC	CASSLGGQGKGEQYF
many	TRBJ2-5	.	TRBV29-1	TGCAGCGTCCCTAACTTGGGGGAAGAGACCCAGTACTTC	CSVPNLGEETQYF
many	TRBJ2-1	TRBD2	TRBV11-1	TGTGCCAGCAGCTTCCTAGCGGGGGCCTACAATGAGCAGTTCTTC	CASSFLAGAYNEQFF
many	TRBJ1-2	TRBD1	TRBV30	TGTGCCTGGAGTGTACTGGTTATCTCGGGGACAGGGGATAACTATGGCTACACCTTC	CAWSVLVISGTGDNYGYTF
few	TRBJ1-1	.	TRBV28	TGTGCCAGCAGTAGGGTCTCCGGCACTGAAGCTTTCTTT	CASSRVSGTEAFF
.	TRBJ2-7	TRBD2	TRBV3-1	TGTGCCAGCAGCCAGAGCGGGGAGGCCTCCTACGAGCAGTACTTC	CASSQSGEASYEQYF
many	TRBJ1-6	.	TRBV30	TGTGCCTGGAGCCGGGCCTCTCATTCACCCCTCCACTTT	CAWSRASHSPLHF
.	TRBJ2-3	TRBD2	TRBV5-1	TGCGCCAGCAGCCTAAAATCGGGACTAGCGGGAGGGAGCACAGATACGCAGTATTTT	CASSLKSGLAGGSTDTQYF
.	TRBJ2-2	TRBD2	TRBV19	TGTGCCAGTAGCACGACTCCGACTAGCGGGAGTATTCGGAACACCGGGGAGCTGTTTTTT	CASSTTPTSGSIRNTGELFF
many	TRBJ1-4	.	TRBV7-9	TGTGCCAGCAGCTTAGTATCCCGAGGTGAAAAACTGTTTTTT	CASSLVSRGEKLFF
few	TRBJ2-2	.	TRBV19	TGTGCCAGTAGTATTTTAGGGACCACCGGGGAGCTGTTTTTT	CASSILGTTGELFF
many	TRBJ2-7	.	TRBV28	TGTGCCAGCAGTTTATACCGCCTGATCGAAGCGCTCAACTACGAGCAGTACTTC	CASSLYRLIEALNYEQYF
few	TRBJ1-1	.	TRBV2	TGTGCCAGCAGTGAAACAGGATCGGACACTGAAGCTTTCTTT	CASSETGSDTEAFF
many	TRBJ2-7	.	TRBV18	TGTGCCAGCTCACCTTCCAACTCCTACGAGCAGTACTTC	CASSPSNSYEQYF
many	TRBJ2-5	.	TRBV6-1	TGTGCCAGCAGACCCGGCCACCAAGAGACCCAGTACTTC	CASRPGHQETQYF
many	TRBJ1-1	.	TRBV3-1	TGTGCCAGCAGCCCAGAGGTAGGGGCAGGCACTGAAGCTTTCTTT	CASSPEVGAGTEAFF